What follows are 18 T cell receptor beta chains derived from one specimen sequenced in a study of molecular identifiers for immune sequencing clone quantification. TCRdb reanalysed the PCR reads using MiXCR and keeps one entry per CDR3 protein. The table records more than 550,000 distinct CDR3 sequences, about 25% of them present only once. The sample taken for sequencing was naive CD8+ T cells from blood, with Jurkat cell RNA spiked in. Subset indicated: FACS-sorted CD8+CD4-CCR7+CD45RA+ naive T cells. These receptors were obtained from a human donor in good health. Some libraries in this study had Jurkat cell RNA spiked in.

In regard to this clonotype: A much larger clone differs by one base, so this may be a read error. Here the CDR3 omits its conserved ending phenylalanine or tryptophan, so a read error is the likely source. V is TRBV12-3 or TRBV12-4 and J is TRBJ1-1; D gene ambiguous. The CDR3 runs to 11 residues. V lost 5 bases and J 7 bases, leaving 8 bases between the germline ends. The CDR3 sequence is CASSTYNEAFL. CDR3 nucleotide sequence: TGTGCCAGCAGTACTTACAATGAAGCTTTCCTT.

The V gene is TRBV27, the J gene TRBJ2-5, with D possibly TRBD1 on 5 matching bases. Germline CDR1 reads MNHEY; CDR2 reads SMNVEV (reference sequence). V was cut by 8 bases and J by 3 bases, with 10 bases left in between. This CDR3 is built from 12 residues. The CDR3, as DNA: TGTGCCAGCTCAGGGTTTGAAGAGACCCAGTACTTC. This encodes CASSGFEETQYF.

This clonotype appeared a few times. V is TRBV6-5 and J is TRBJ1-1; 7 nucleotides agree with TRBD1. Germline V lookup: CDR1 MNHEY, CDR2 SVGAGI. The CDR3 is made up of 14 amino acids. V was clipped by 5 bases and J by 3 bases; unmatched bases: 6. The CDR3 spells CASSVGQAHTEAFF. The CDR3, as DNA: TGTGCCAGCAGTGTTGGACAGGCCCACACTGAAGCTTTCTTT.

Concerning this clonotype itself: Given a much more abundant clone one base away, this may be a read error. The conserved final phenylalanine or tryptophan is absent from the CDR3, which likely points to a read error. This sequence joins TRBV28 and TRBJ2-3; 9 nucleotides agree with TRBD2. Germline V gene sequence: CDR1 MDHEN, CDR2 SYDVKM. The junction had 18 bases not matched to a gene; V was cut back by 6 bases and J by 8 bases. The CDR3 length is 17 residues. The CDR3 is CASSPLVPSGAGVTQYL. The CDR3 DNA is TGTGCCAGCAGCCCCTTAGTGCCTAGCGGGGCCGGGGTTACGCAGTATCTT.

This chain joins TRBV27 and TRBJ2-2, with D unclear. Germline values: CDR1 MNHEY, CDR2 SMNVEV (reference sequence). The CDR3 is 14 amino acids. Trimming took off 6 bases at V and 2 bases at J, with 10 bases between the two ends. CDR3 in DNA: TGTGCCAGCAGACCGTCAATAAACACCGGGGAGCTGTTTTTT. Its translation: CASRPSINTGELFF.

For this clonotype: This may come from a read error, since a much larger clone is one base off. The conserved closing phenylalanine or tryptophan is absent in this CDR3, likely reflecting a read error. This rearrangement joins TRBV19 to TRBJ1-1; D is possibly TRBD1 (6 bases). Germline lookup yields CDR1 LNHDA and CDR2 SQIVND (reference sequence). The ends were cut back, 5 bases at V and 3 bases at J, with 13 bases in the middle. This CDR3 is 14 amino acids long. DNA for the CDR3: TGTGCCAGTAGTTTCCGGGGGCCCTACACTGAAGCTTTCTCT. Protein: CASSFRGPYTEAFS.

This clonotype appeared many times. This chain connects TRBV9 to TRBJ2-3; D may match TRBD1 or TRBD2 (6 bases each). CDR3 size: 13 residues. The germline V gene encodes CDR1 SGDLS and CDR2 YYNGEE. Trimming left V 6 bases short and J 6 bases short, with 14 bases between. Written as DNA, the CDR3 is TGTGCCAGCAACTCCGGAGGGGGTGATACGCAGTATTTT. It codes for CASNSGGGDTQYF.

This clonotype was detected ten times or more. CDR3 residues: CASSPGTSEYEQYF. For the CDR3, the DNA is TGTGCCAGCAGTCCCGGGACTAGCGAGTACGAGCAGTACTTC. The gene calls are TRBV6-2 or TRBV6-3 and TRBJ2-7, with 10 bases that match TRBD2. V was pared by 5 bases and J by 4 bases, with 5 bases of the junction left unmatched. Germline-derived CDR1 and CDR2 are MNHEY and SVGEGT. The CDR3 has 14 amino acids.

With regard to this clonotype: A read error may explain this, as a much larger clone is one base away. The CDR3 end shows no conserved phenylalanine or tryptophan, and so a read error is likely. This sequence joins TRBV5-4 and TRBJ2-3; D might be TRBD2 (5 bases). Between the trimmed V and J ends, which lost 5 bases and 1 base, there was a span of 5 bases. CDR3 length equals 12 residues. The germline gives CDR1 SGHNT, CDR2 YYREEE (reference sequence). The CDR3 sequence: CASREGTDTQYL. In DNA form, the CDR3 reads TGTGCCAGCAGGGAGGGCACAGATACGCAGTATCTT.

The sample holds many counts of this clonotype. This chain joins TRBV28 and TRBJ2-3; D may be TRBD2 (6 bases). CDR1 is MDHEN and CDR2 is SYDVKM in the germline V gene. The CDR3 consists of 15 residues. V was cut by 2 bases and J by 2 bases, with 11 bases left in between. The CDR3 nucleotides read TGTGCCAGCAGTTTAGTAGCGGCAGACACAGATACGCAGTATTTT. Residues: CASSLVAADTDTQYF.

The chain uses TRBV29-1 and TRBJ1-3, with D possibly being TRBD1 (6 bases). The V gene lost 4 bases and the J gene lost 0 bases, with 13 bases spanning the gap. The CDR3 is 15 amino acids. The germline CDR1 and CDR2 sequences are SQVTM and ANQGSEA. The chain's CDR3 is CSVVTGWDSGNTIYF. CDR3 nucleotide sequence: TGCAGCGTTGTGACAGGATGGGACTCTGGAAACACCATATATTTT. Together with reference TRBV29-1 and TRBJ1-3, the CDR3 gives the full variable domain: SAVISQKPSRDICQRGTSLTIQCQVDSQVTMMFWYRQQPGQSLTLIATANQGSEATYESGFVIDKFPISRPNLTFSTLTVSNMSPEDSSIYLCSVVTGWDSGNTIYFGEGSWLTVV.

In this sample, this clonotype turned up many times. The chain couples TRBV13 to TRBJ2-5, with D hard to call. Trimming removed 4 bases at V and 4 bases at J, with 10 bases between. The CDR3 loop spans 13 amino acids. Germline V CDR1 and CDR2: PRHDT, FYEKMQ (reference sequence). CDR3 nucleotide sequence: TGTGCCAGCAGCTCCAATGGGGTAGAGACCCAGTACTTC. Translating it yields CASSSNGVETQYF. The full variable domain, its missing parts supplied by reference TRBV13 and TRBJ2-5, is AAGVIQSPRHLIKEKRETATLKCYPIPRHDTVYWYQQGPGQDPQFLISFYEKMQSDKGSIPDRFSAQQFSDYHSELNMSSLELGDSALYFCASSSNGVETQYFGPGTRLLVL.

V usage is TRBV18 and J usage is TRBJ1-1; D remains ambiguous. The V end lost 5 bases, the J end lost 1 base, and 20 bases lay between the germline ends. Germline CDR1 KGHSH, CDR2 LQKENI. The CDR3 is 17 amino acids. The DNA for the CDR3 is TGTGCCAGCTCATCTTCGGACGCCGGAATATGGAACACTGAAGCTTTCTTT. This sequence encodes CASSSSDAGIWNTEAFF.

This clonotype has ten or more counts. The chain couples TRBV5-4 to TRBJ2-5; TRBD1 agrees at 8 bases. CDR1 SGHNT and CDR2 YYREEE come from the germline V gene (reference sequence). CDR3 size: 13 residues. The V gene end was trimmed by 5 bases and the J gene end by 4 bases; junction bases not matched to a gene: 4. This CDR3 reads CASRDRGGETQYF. The CDR3 nucleotides are TGTGCCAGCAGAGACAGGGGTGGAGAGACCCAGTACTTC.

This clonotype was counted at least ten times. The chain recombines TRBV7-9 with TRBJ1-4; D gene ambiguous. This CDR3 region has 12 residues. Looked up from germline, CDR1 is SEHNR and CDR2 is FQNEAQ (reference sequence). The ends were cut back, 4 bases at V and 8 bases at J, with 8 bases in the middle. Here the CDR3 reads CASSYTGEKLFF. DNA for the CDR3: TGTGCCAGCAGCTATACCGGGGAAAAACTGTTTTTT. The full variable domain, in which reference TRBV7-9 and TRBJ1-4 provide the parts outside the CDR3, is DTGVSQNPRHKITKRGQNVTFRCDPISEHNRLYWYRQTLGQGPEFLTYFQNEAQLEKSRLLSDRFSAERPKGSFSTLEIQRTEQGDSAMYLCASSYTGEKLFFGSGTQLSVL.

V usage is TRBV20-1 and J usage is TRBJ2-1; TRBD2 agrees at 7 bases. Germline CDR1 is DFQATT and CDR2 is SNEGSKA (reference sequence). V lost 3 bases and J lost 6; bases outside the gene matches: 20. CDR3 length equals 18 residues. The CDR3 protein is CSASEVTSVSLHGNEQFF. CDR3 nucleotides: TGCAGTGCTAGCGAAGTAACTAGCGTTTCCCTCCATGGCAATGAGCAGTTCTTC.

This clonotype was observed many times. This chain joins TRBV12-3 or TRBV12-4 and TRBJ2-7; TRBD1 agrees at 7 bases. The CDR3 is made up of 15 amino acids. V shed 5 bases and J 0 bases; nucleotides not matched to a gene: 7. The CDR3 loop reads CASSPKGASSYEQYF. The CDR3 region has the DNA TGTGCCAGCAGTCCTAAGGGGGCCAGCTCCTACGAGCAGTACTTC.

This clonotype has just a few counts. This sequence joins TRBV29-1 and TRBJ2-5, with TRBD2 identical over 7 bases. This CDR3 contains 14 residues. The germline V gene encodes CDR1 SQVTM and CDR2 ANQGSEA. V lost 8 bases, J lost 5 bases, and 14 bases stayed unmatched. The CDR3 nucleotides are TGCAGCATTGTCCTGGCGGGAGAGGGTGAGACCCAGTACTTC. Encoded protein: CSIVLAGEGETQYF.